This TCR beta chain was captured in a study of shared clonotypes between healthy human individuals. Only in-frame clones appear in the TCRdb table, and some are missing; sequencing was by immunoSEQ multiplex PCR. This sample has about 1 million clones; around 74% occur once, and the top ten carry 1.4%. Trimming removed 2 bases at V and 4 bases at J, with 9 bases between. This CDR3 region has 13 residues. Per the germline V gene, CDR1 is MGHDK and CDR2 is SYGVNS. Study-wide results and limits: Approximately 4.6% of naive CD4 clonotypes were shared across a handful of donors. Tissues were not sampled, only blood, and their repertoires likely differ.

CD4+ cells underwent separation, giving CD45RA+ naive and CD45RA-negative memory subsets. On this clone: Its antigen is unknown.

Sample: memory CD4+ T cells sorted from blood. The subset is: CD45RA-negative fraction. The source is a man in his late teens or twenties in good health. V and J are TRBV25-1 and TRBJ2-7; D is uncertain. CDR3: CASSEILKYEQYF. The CDR3 DNA reads as TGTGCCAGCAGTGAAATCCTCAAATACGAGCAGTACTTC.